This passage covers 13 T cell receptor beta chains from one sample sequenced in a study of T cell responses to AZD1222 COVID-19 vaccine. Sequencing was performed with immunoSEQ multiplex PCR; in TCRdb, only in-frame clones are kept and a portion is missing. The table records 90,000 to 150,000 clones, roughly 87% of them present only once. Sequencing used peripheral blood, obtained 28 days after the second AZD1222 dose. All receptors come from an adult who received the AZD1222 COVID-19 vaccine.

V gene TRBV20-1 combines with J gene TRBJ2-3, with 8 bases matching TRBD2. The CDR3 loop spans 10 amino acids. Germline CDR1 is DFQATT and CDR2 is SNEGSKA (reference sequence). The CDR3 region is CSGGGDTQYF. The CDR3 bases are TGCAGCGGGGGGGGCGATACGCAGTATTTT.

The chain carries TRBV6-2 or TRBV6-3 and TRBJ1-5; D gene ambiguous. The CDR3 sequence is 11 residues long. The V and J ends lost 2 bases and 6 bases respectively, with 2 bases between them. Germline-derived CDR1 and CDR2 are MNHEY and SVGEGT. CDR3 sequence (DNA): TGTGCCAGCAGTTACCCTCAGCCCCAGCATTTT. Translation gives CASSYPQPQHF.

The V and J genes are TRBV19 and TRBJ1-2; the D gene is possibly TRBD1 (6 bases). The CDR3 is made up of 13 amino acids. The germline V gene has CDR1 LNHDA and CDR2 SQIVND (reference sequence). Trimming removed 0 bases at V and 7 bases at J, with 9 bases between. This CDR3 is CASSIDRGGGYTF. DNA of the CDR3: TGTGCCAGTAGTATAGACAGGGGCGGTGGCTACACCTTC.

The V and J genes are TRBV19 and TRBJ1-2; TRBD1 aligns across 8 bases. V shed 6 bases and J 10 bases; nucleotides not matched to a gene: 10. Germline CDR1 and CDR2: LNHDA and SQIVND (reference sequence). The CDR3 runs 13 residues. The CDR3 DNA sequence: TGTGCCAGTAGATTGGACAGGGAGGGCGACTACACCTTC. It specifies CASRLDREGDYTF. The whole variable domain, remainder taken from reference TRBV19 and TRBJ1-2, is DGGITQSPKYLFRKEGQNVTLSCEQNLNHDAMYWYRQDPGQGLRLIYYSQIVNDFQKGDIAEGYSVSREKKESFPLTVTSAQKNPTAFYLCASRLDREGDYTFGSGTRLTVV.

This clone was picked up one time. J is TRBJ2-5 and V is TRBV7-9; 9 positions match TRBD2. The germline gives CDR1 SEHNR, CDR2 FQNEAQ (reference sequence). V was pared by 3 bases and J by 5 bases, with 4 bases of the junction left unmatched. The CDR3 consists of 14 residues. CDR3 nucleotides: TGTGCCAGCAGCTTTGCGGGGGGGACGGAGACCCAGTACTTC. Translated: CASSFAGGTETQYF.

V gene TRBV11-1 combines with J gene TRBJ2-3; 9 bases are shared with TRBD1. There are 15 residues in the CDR3. Unmatched junction bases numbered 6, after V lost 5 bases and J lost 3 bases. CDR1 SGHAT and CDR2 FQDESV come from the germline V gene (reference sequence). The CDR3 sequence: CASSKGTGRTDTQYF. The CDR3 DNA reads TGTGCCAGCAGCAAGGGGACAGGGAGAACAGATACGCAGTATTTT. Full variable domain (rest looked up from reference TRBV11-1 and TRBJ2-3): EAEVAQSPRYKITEKSQAVAFWCDPISGHATLYWYRQILGQGPELLVQFQDESVVDDSQLPKDRFSAERLKGVDSTLKIQPAELGDSAMYLCASSKGTGRTDTQYFGPGTRLTVL.

The chain couples TRBV30 to TRBJ2-5; D is unresolved. CDR1 and CDR2 (germline): GTSNPN, SVGIG (reference sequence). Trimming shortened V by 2 bases and J by 4 bases, and 11 bases separated the two germline ends. This CDR3 is built from 13 residues. Here the CDR3 DNA reads TGTGCCTGGAGTAAGGGATGGGTAGAGACCCAGTACTTC. Its translation is CAWSKGWVETQYF.

The J gene is TRBJ2-2, the V gene TRBV7-7; D is possibly TRBD1 (5 bases). CDR1 is SSHAT and CDR2 is FNYEAQ in the germline V gene (reference sequence). CDR3 length: 15 amino acids. Trimming cost V 4 bases and J 5 bases, with 14 bases left between them. In nucleotides, the CDR3 is TGTGCCAGCAGCTCCGGTGGGGCCGGAACCGGGGAGCTGTTTTTT. Its protein is CASSSGGAGTGELFF.

The V gene is TRBV7-2, the J gene TRBJ1-2; possible D gene TRBD1, 5 bases. Germline assignment: CDR1 SGHTA and CDR2 FQGNSA. The germline V and J ends were trimmed by 2 bases and 8 bases, with 9 bases remaining between them. This CDR3 is 12 amino acids long. The CDR3 here is CASSLRGVGYTF. The CDR3 DNA follows: TGTGCCAGCAGCTTAAGAGGGGTCGGCTACACCTTC.

The chain uses TRBV5-8 and TRBJ1-5; tentative D call: TRBD1 (5 bases). Trimming removed 4 bases from V and 0 bases from J, with 14 bases in between. The V gene's germline CDR1 is SGHTS and CDR2 YDEGEE. This CDR3 is built from 16 residues. CDR3 DNA: TGTGCCAGCAGCCCCCTCCTGGGGGATAGCAATCAGCCCCAGCATTTT. Its protein product is CASSPLLGDSNQPQHF.

The genes are TRBV7-9 and TRBJ1-4, with 9 bases aligning to TRBD1. The CDR3 covers 16 residues. CDR1 SEHNR and CDR2 FQNEAQ come from the germline V gene (reference sequence). The trim removed 0 bases at V and 5 bases at J, leaving 4 bases unmatched. CDR3 sequence (DNA): TGTGCCAGCAGCTTAGCCCCCGGGACAGGGAATGAAAAACTGTTTTTT. Its protein product is CASSLAPGTGNEKLFF.

The J gene is TRBJ1-2, the V gene TRBV28; TRBD1 matches at 9 bases. J was trimmed by 5 bases and V by 6 bases; bases with no gene match: 7. The CDR3 contains 14 residues. The germline V gene encodes CDR1 MDHEN and CDR2 SYDVKM. CDR3 in DNA: TGTGCCAGCAGGAGACCGGGACAGGGTTATGGCTACACCTTC. Translating gives CASRRPGQGYGYTF.

The chain couples TRBV28 to TRBJ1-2, with unresolved D. Germline lookup yields CDR1 MDHEN and CDR2 SYDVKM. This CDR3 is 11 amino acids long. V lost 6 bases and J lost 5, with 7 bases in between. The CDR3 DNA follows: TGTGCCAGCAGCCGTTATTATGGCTACACCTTC. Translated: CASSRYYGYTF.